At least ten counts were recorded for the clone carrying this T cell receptor beta chain. Unmatched junction bases numbered 16, after V lost 7 bases and J lost 12 bases. The CDR3 totals 15 residues. This record belongs to a study of CD8 T cells in ankylosing spondylitis. One entry per CDR3 protein, called by TCRdb with MiXCR from the 5' RACE reads. The repertoire holds 200,000 or so distinct CDR3 sequences, with around a sixth as singletons. The sample consisted of blood, either unsorted or a sorted T cell fraction (not recorded which). The chain has TRBV12-3 or TRBV12-4 and TRBJ1-5, with 9 bases lining up with TRBD1. This TCR came from a male donor under 30 with ankylosing spondylitis or in good health (not recorded which). In DNA, the CDR3 is TGTGCCAGCACAACGTCCGGGACAGGGAATCAGTGCCAGCATTTT. Its protein product is CASTTSGTGNQCQHF.